What follows are 22 T cell receptor beta chains derived from one specimen sequenced in a study of blood T cell repertoires in COVID-19. Generated by immunoSEQ multiplex PCR, the TCRdb table keeps only in-frame clones and is missing some. Of over 5,000 clones detected, roughly 90% appear once; the ten largest clones hold roughly 6%. Sequenced sample: peripheral blood. The source is a man in his fifties or sixties with acute or convalescent COVID-19.

The V gene is TRBV9, the J gene TRBJ2-5; TRBD2 matches 15 bases. The germline CDR1 and CDR2 sequences are SGDLS and YYNGEE. J was trimmed by 0 bases and V by 0 bases; bases with no gene match: 15. The CDR3 is 22 residues long. The CDR3 DNA follows: TGTGCCAGCAGCGTAGCGGGCAGGGGACTAGCGGGAGGTACCCAGTACCAAGAGACCCAGTACTTC. Translating gives CASSVAGRGLAGGTQYQETQYF.

The chain employs TRBV7-2 and TRBJ2-1; TRBD2 matches 11 bases. Germline V gene sequence: CDR1 SGHTA, CDR2 FQGNSA. This CDR3 contains 15 residues. The junction had 2 bases not matched to a gene; V was cut back by 3 bases and J by 4 bases. The CDR3 spells CASSFRTSGYNEQFF. For the CDR3, the DNA is TGTGCCAGCAGCTTTAGGACTAGCGGGTACAATGAGCAGTTCTTC.

The chain couples TRBV19 to TRBJ1-4; no reliable D call. Germline CDR1 and CDR2: LNHDA and SQIVND (reference sequence). V was shortened by 6 bases and J by 0 bases, with 14 bases between the two germline ends. The CDR3 has 16 amino acids. CDR3 sequence reads: CASSKDSFATNEKLFF. In DNA, the CDR3 is TGTGCCAGTAGCAAGGACTCTTTTGCAACTAATGAAAAACTGTTTTTT. The full variable domain, rest sourced from reference TRBV19 and TRBJ1-4, is DGGITQSPKYLFRKEGQNVTLSCEQNLNHDAMYWYRQDPGQGLRLIYYSQIVNDFQKGDIAEGYSVSREKKESFPLTVTSAQKNPTAFYLCASSKDSFATNEKLFFGSGTQLSVL.

The chain has TRBV5-6 and TRBJ1-3, with D hard to call. Trimming removed 0 bases at V and 4 bases at J, with 11 bases between. CDR1 is SGHDT and CDR2 is YYEEEE in the germline V gene. The CDR3 consists of 15 residues. CDR3 DNA: TGTGCCAGCAGCTTGGGTGCGGGAGCCGGAAACACCATATATTTT. Translating gives CASSLGAGAGNTIYF.

The chain links TRBV7-6 to TRBJ2-1; possible D gene TRBD2, 5 bases. This CDR3 has 13 amino acids. V was clipped by 4 bases and J by 9 bases, with 13 bases between them. Looked up from germline, CDR1 is SGHVS and CDR2 is FNYEAQ. The CDR3 protein is CASSSEPRGEQFF. DNA for the CDR3: TGTGCCAGCAGCTCAGAACCCCGGGGTGAGCAGTTCTTC.

The chain carries TRBV27 and TRBJ1-5; no clear D gene. Trimming took 3 bases from V and 2 from J, leaving 5 bases between them. The CDR3 consists of 13 residues. CDR1 is MNHEY and CDR2 is SMNVEV in the germline V gene (reference sequence). CDR3 sequence: CASSFQGNQPQHF. The CDR3 bases are TGTGCCAGCAGTTTTCAGGGCAATCAGCCCCAGCATTTT.

This clone showed up just once. This chain connects TRBV7-2 to TRBJ1-1; D is undetermined. Germline values: CDR1 SGHTA, CDR2 FQGNSA. The CDR3 extends over 13 amino acids. Between the trimmed V and J ends, which lost 6 bases and 7 bases, there was a span of 15 bases. In DNA form, the CDR3 reads TGTGCCAGCAGGAGGCCCCATTCTTTTGAAGCTTTCTTT. It specifies CASRRPHSFEAFF.

The rearrangement uses TRBV6-2 or TRBV6-3 and TRBJ1-5; 10 bases match TRBD1. Trimming removed 5 bases from V and 5 bases from J; junction bases left unmatched: 6. This CDR3 is built from 15 residues. From germline, CDR1 is MNHEY and CDR2 SVGEGT. CDR3: CASSPSTGGHQPQHF. Here the CDR3 DNA reads TGTGCCAGCAGTCCCTCGACAGGGGGCCATCAGCCCCAGCATTTT.

This clone has just one count. The J gene is TRBJ2-1, the V gene TRBV5-1, with 9 positions matching TRBD2. The junction had 8 bases not matched to a gene; V was cut back by 0 bases and J by 7 bases. The CDR3 is made up of 16 amino acids. The germline V gene has CDR1 SGHRS and CDR2 YFSETQ. CDR3 amino acids: CASSLEAGGPSNEQFF. The DNA of the CDR3 is TGCGCCAGCAGCTTGGAGGCGGGAGGGCCGAGTAATGAGCAGTTCTTC. The full variable domain, its missing parts supplied by reference TRBV5-1 and TRBJ2-1, is KAGVTQTPRYLIKTRGQQVTLSCSPISGHRSVSWYQQTPGQGLQFLFEYFSETQRNKGNFPGRFSGRQFSNSRSEMNVSTLELGDSALYLCASSLEAGGPSNEQFFGPGTRLTVL.

The chain employs TRBV27 and TRBJ2-2; weak D call: TRBD1 (5 bases). The CDR3 spans 17 residues. Trimming left V 5 bases short and J 5 bases short, with 21 bases between. The germline V gene encodes CDR1 MNHEY and CDR2 SMNVEV (reference sequence). Written as DNA, the CDR3 is TGTGCCAGCAGTGTTGACAGCCTGGGTTTGAGGACCGGGGAGCTGTTTTTT. Translated: CASSVDSLGLRTGELFF.

The V call is TRBV7-2, the J call TRBJ2-3, with 15 bases matching TRBD2. CDR3 size: 17 residues. J was trimmed by 5 bases and V by 1 base; bases with no gene match: 4. Germline values: CDR1 SGHTA, CDR2 FQGNSA. DNA of the CDR3: TGTGCCAGCAGCTTAGGGACTAGCGGGGGGGCAATAGATACGCAGTATTTT. It yields the protein CASSLGTSGGAIDTQYF.

The J gene is TRBJ2-3, the V gene TRBV4-1; D is perhaps TRBD2 (5 bases). Germline V lookup: CDR1 MGHRA, CDR2 YSYEKL. V was cut by 0 bases and J by 3 bases, with 10 bases left in between. CDR3 length: 15 amino acids. Here the CDR3 DNA reads TGCGCCAGCAGCCAAGATCTCCGAGGGACAGATACGCAGTATTTT. Its protein product is CASSQDLRGTDTQYF.

The V gene is TRBV7-6, the J gene TRBJ2-7, with 11 positions matching TRBD1. Germline V CDR1 and CDR2: SGHVS, FNYEAQ. CDR3 length: 14 amino acids. Trimming cost V 5 bases and J 5 bases; bases outside gene matches: 5. CDR3 loop: CASSPRDRGDEQYF. CDR3 coding DNA: TGTGCCAGCAGCCCACGGGACAGGGGGGACGAGCAGTACTTC.

V and J are TRBV7-9 and TRBJ1-2; 7 bases map to TRBD1. The germline V gene has CDR1 SEHNR and CDR2 FQNEAQ (reference sequence). V lost 5 bases, J lost 5 bases, and 5 bases stayed unmatched. The CDR3 is 13 amino acids. The CDR3 loop reads CASSPTGVYGYTF. For the CDR3, the DNA is TGTGCCAGCAGCCCAACAGGGGTTTATGGCTACACCTTC.

The chain has TRBV5-6 and TRBJ1-2; TRBD1 aligns across 7 bases. This CDR3 spans 14 amino acids. Per germline, CDR1 SGHDT and CDR2 YYEEEE. V lost 4 bases to trimming and J lost 7 bases; unmatched junction nucleotides: 10. CDR3 region: CASSPDDRASGYTF. CDR3 DNA: TGTGCCAGCAGCCCGGACGACAGGGCTAGTGGCTACACCTTC.

The chain couples TRBV7-9 to TRBJ1-5; 10 nucleotides agree with TRBD1. Trimming took 5 bases from V and 2 from J; bases not matched to a gene: 6. Germline CDR1 and CDR2: SEHNR and FQNEAQ (reference sequence). The CDR3 runs to 16 residues. The CDR3 region is CASSPLTGGGNQPQHF. Written as DNA, the CDR3 is TGTGCCAGCAGCCCTCTGACAGGGGGCGGCAATCAGCCCCAGCATTTT.

In its sample, this clone was seen once. This chain joins TRBV30 and TRBJ2-4; D is possibly TRBD2 (6 bases). The germline CDR1 and CDR2 sequences are GTSNPN and SVGIG (reference sequence). V was clipped by 2 bases and J by 0 bases, with 14 bases between them. This CDR3 has 16 amino acids. The CDR3 is CAWSKLLAVAKNIQYF. The CDR3 nucleotides are TGTGCCTGGAGTAAACTTTTAGCGGTAGCCAAAAACATTCAGTACTTC.

In its sample, this clone was seen a few times. The chain joins TRBV6-5 to TRBJ1-5; D perhaps matches TRBD1 (6 bases). Trimming cost V 4 bases and J 6 bases, with 16 bases left between them. The CDR3 length is 15 residues. Germline V lookup: CDR1 MNHEY, CDR2 SVGAGI. CDR3 loop: CASSSGKGGPQPQHF. CDR3 nucleotide sequence: TGTGCCAGCAGTTCAGGCAAGGGGGGGCCTCAGCCCCAGCATTTT.

The chain uses TRBV6-5 and TRBJ2-7; TRBD2 might be the D (5 bases). CDR3 length: 13 residues. V lost 5 bases and J lost 0, with 8 bases in between. CDR1 is MNHEY, CDR2 SVGAGI, per germline. The CDR3 loop reads CASSPGNSYEQYF. The CDR3 DNA reads as TGTGCCAGCAGTCCCGGGAACTCCTACGAGCAGTACTTC.

The chain combines TRBV2 with TRBJ1-5, with D possibly TRBD1 on 5 matching bases. With 2 bases removed from V and 4 bases from J, the gap between germline ends came to 9 bases. In germline, CDR1 is SNHLY, CDR2 FYNNEI. This CDR3 is 14 amino acids long. CDR3 coding DNA: TGTGCCAGCAGTGAAATCCAGGGAAATCAGCCCCAGCATTTT. Residues: CASSEIQGNQPQHF.

The chain combines TRBV11-3 with TRBJ2-2, with unresolved D. The ends were cut back, 4 bases at V and 7 bases at J, with 7 bases in the middle. CDR3 length: 12 amino acids. Germline CDR1 reads SGHNT; CDR2 reads YENEEA. The CDR3 region is CASSSPFGELFF. The CDR3 DNA sequence: TGTGCCAGCAGCTCCCCCTTCGGGGAGCTGTTTTTT. Combining the CDR3 with reference TRBV11-3 and TRBJ2-2 gives the whole variable domain EAGVVQSPRYKIIEKKQPVAFWCNPISGHNTLYWYLQNLGQGPELLIRYENEEAVDDSQLPKDRFSAERLKGVDSTLKIQPAELGDSAVYLCASSSPFGELFFGEGSRLTVL.

This chain uses TRBV6-2 or TRBV6-3 with TRBJ2-3; 16 positions match TRBD2. The V and J ends lost 4 bases and 6 bases, in that order; junction bases with no gene match: 4. CDR1 MNHEY and CDR2 SVGEGT come from the germline V gene. The CDR3 spans 16 residues. The CDR3: CASSFGTSGGADTQYF. The CDR3 DNA sequence: TGTGCCAGCAGTTTCGGGACTAGCGGGGGGGCGGATACGCAGTATTTT.